The 5 T cell receptor beta chains below all came from one sample that was sequenced in a study of beta chain features in type 1 diabetes. The sequenced template was cDNA made from the entire isolated RNA. TCRdb keeps only in-frame clones here, not all; method: immunoSEQ multiplex PCR. Among 95,000 to 150,000 clones listed, 15% to 20% were seen once. Study-wide results and caveats: Shortening of TCRB CDR3s, moderate but significant, appeared in all four CD4+ subsets of Type 1 diabetes patients.

For these TCRs, the target antigens are not known. Source material: central memory CD4+ T cells from blood. All receptors come from a man younger than 35 with type 1 diabetes.

This clone occurred a few times. The chain links TRBV29-1 to TRBJ2-5, with 9 nucleotides matching TRBD1. The CDR3 is made up of 13 amino acids. Germline trimming cut 7 bases from V and 4 bases from J; bases unmatched to any gene: 7. Germline-derived CDR1 and CDR2 are SQVTM and ANQGSEA. CDR3 DNA: TGCAGCGAGTACAGGGGGCGGGGAGAGACCCAGTACTTC. This codes for CSEYRGRGETQYF.

This clone was picked up a small number of times. This chain's CDR3 is CASSVPLDWAPMGQFF. The CDR3 DNA follows: TGTGCCAGCAGTGTACCTTTGGACTGGGCCCCTATGGGGCAGTTCTTC. The chain carries TRBV2 and TRBJ2-1, with D possibly TRBD2 on 5 matching bases. The V end lost 4 bases, the J end lost 12 bases, and 25 bases lay between the germline ends. Germline lookup yields CDR1 SNHLY and CDR2 FYNNEI. CDR3 length equals 16 residues. Based on the CDR3 plus reference TRBV2 and TRBJ2-1, the full variable domain is EPEVTQTPSHQVTQMGQEVILRCVPISNHLYFYWYRQILGQKVEFLVSFYNNEISEKSEIFDDQFSVERPDGSNFTLKIRSTKLEDSAMYFCASSVPLDWAPMGQFFGPGTRLTVL.

This clone turned up a few times. The V gene is TRBV25-1, the J gene TRBJ2-2, with 9 bases matching TRBD2. With V trimmed by 6 bases and J by 1 base, 3 bases remained unmatched. The CDR3 sequence is 15 residues long. The germline gives CDR1 MGHDK, CDR2 SYGVNS. The CDR3 nucleotides read TGTGCCAGCAGCCTAGCGGGGATGAACACCGGGGAGCTGTTTTTT. Translation gives CASSLAGMNTGELFF.

V usage is TRBV25-1 and J usage is TRBJ2-1; 7 nucleotides line up with TRBD2. Looked up from germline, CDR1 is MGHDK and CDR2 is SYGVNS. Trimming at V came to 3 bases and at J to 8 bases, leaving 13 bases not matched to a gene. There are 16 residues in the CDR3. This CDR3 is CASSDPGAGLRHEQFF. CDR3 sequence (DNA): TGTGCCAGCAGTGATCCTGGTGCGGGACTACGGCATGAGCAGTTCTTC.

Comments on this clone: One base away lies a much larger clone, so this may be a sequencing read error. The chain carries TRBV23-1 and TRBJ1-5; maybe TRBD1 (5 bases). TRBV23-1 is assigned to the ORF class and has an uncertain function. V dropped 3 bases and J dropped 0 bases, with 21 bases sitting between them. The CDR3 totals 19 residues. The CDR3, as DNA: TGCGCCAGCAGTCAGAAACGGTGCGGAGACAGCGTTAGCAATCAGCCCCAGCATTTT. Protein: CASSQKRCGDSVSNQPQHF.